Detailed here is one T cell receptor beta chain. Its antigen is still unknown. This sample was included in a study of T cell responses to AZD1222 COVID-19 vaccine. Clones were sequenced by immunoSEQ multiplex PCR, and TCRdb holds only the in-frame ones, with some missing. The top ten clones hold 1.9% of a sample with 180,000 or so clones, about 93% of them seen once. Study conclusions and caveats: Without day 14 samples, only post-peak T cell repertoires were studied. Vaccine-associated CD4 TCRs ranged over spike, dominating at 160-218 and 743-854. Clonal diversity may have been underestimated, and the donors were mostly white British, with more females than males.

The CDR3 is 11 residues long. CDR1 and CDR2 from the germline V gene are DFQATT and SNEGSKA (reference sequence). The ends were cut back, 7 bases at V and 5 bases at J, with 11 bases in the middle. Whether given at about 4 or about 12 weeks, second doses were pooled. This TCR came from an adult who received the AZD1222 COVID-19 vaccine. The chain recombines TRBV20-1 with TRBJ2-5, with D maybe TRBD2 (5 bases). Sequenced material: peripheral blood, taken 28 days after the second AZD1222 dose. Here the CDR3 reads CSGRPMETQYF. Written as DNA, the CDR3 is TGCAGTGGGAGGCCAATGGAGACCCAGTACTTC.